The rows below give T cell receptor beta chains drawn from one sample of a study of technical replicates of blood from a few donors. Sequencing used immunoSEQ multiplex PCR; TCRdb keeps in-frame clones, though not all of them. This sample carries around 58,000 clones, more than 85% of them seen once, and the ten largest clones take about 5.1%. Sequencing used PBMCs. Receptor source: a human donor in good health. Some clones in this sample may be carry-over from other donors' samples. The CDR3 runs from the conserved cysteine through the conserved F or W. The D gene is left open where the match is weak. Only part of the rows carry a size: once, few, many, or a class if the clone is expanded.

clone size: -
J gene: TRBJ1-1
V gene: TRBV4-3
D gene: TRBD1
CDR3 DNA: TGCGCCAGCAGCCAAGATCTGGTAATAGGGGGCGCCGCATGGAACACTGAAGCTTTCTTT
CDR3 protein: CASSQDLVIGGAAWNTEAFF

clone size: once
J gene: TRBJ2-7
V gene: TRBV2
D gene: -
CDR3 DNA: TGTGCCAGCAATAGGGACTTCCACGAGCAGTACTTC
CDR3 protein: CASNRDFHEQYF

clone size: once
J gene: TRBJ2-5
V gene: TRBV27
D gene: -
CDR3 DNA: TGTGCCAGCAGTTTATTGGACGAGGGGACCCAGTACTTC
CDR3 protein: CASSLLDEGTQYF

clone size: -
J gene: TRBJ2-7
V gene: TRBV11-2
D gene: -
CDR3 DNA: TGTGCCAGCAGCTTAGCGGCAGGGGTCTACGAGCAGTACTTC
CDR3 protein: CASSLAAGVYEQYF

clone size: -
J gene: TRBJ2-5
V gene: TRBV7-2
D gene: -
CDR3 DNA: TGTGCCAGCAGCCTGGTCCTAACAGGGAGGGGAGAGACCCAGTACTTC
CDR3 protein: CASSLVLTGRGETQYF

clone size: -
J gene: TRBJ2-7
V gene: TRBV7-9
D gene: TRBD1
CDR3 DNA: TGTGCCGGATCGGGACAGGGCCCCGAGCAGTACTTC
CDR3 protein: CAGSGQGPEQYF

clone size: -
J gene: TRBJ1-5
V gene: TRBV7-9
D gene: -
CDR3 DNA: TGTGCCAGCAGCCGGTCAGGGAGCAATCAGCCCCAGCATTTT
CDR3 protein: CASSRSGSNQPQHF

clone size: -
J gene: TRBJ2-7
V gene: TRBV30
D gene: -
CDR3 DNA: TGTGCCTGGGGCCCGGGACATGCACAAGAGCAGTACTTC
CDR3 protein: CAWGPGHAQEQYF

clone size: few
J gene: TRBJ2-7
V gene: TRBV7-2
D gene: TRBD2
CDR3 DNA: TGTGCCAGCAGCGGAACTAGCGGCTCCTACGAGCAGTACTTC
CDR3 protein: CASSGTSGSYEQYF

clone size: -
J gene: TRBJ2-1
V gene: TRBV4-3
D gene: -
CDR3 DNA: TGCGCCAGCAGCCAAGATCGAGCGCCGGCCAAGGATGAGCAGTTCTTC
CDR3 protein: CASSQDRAPAKDEQFF